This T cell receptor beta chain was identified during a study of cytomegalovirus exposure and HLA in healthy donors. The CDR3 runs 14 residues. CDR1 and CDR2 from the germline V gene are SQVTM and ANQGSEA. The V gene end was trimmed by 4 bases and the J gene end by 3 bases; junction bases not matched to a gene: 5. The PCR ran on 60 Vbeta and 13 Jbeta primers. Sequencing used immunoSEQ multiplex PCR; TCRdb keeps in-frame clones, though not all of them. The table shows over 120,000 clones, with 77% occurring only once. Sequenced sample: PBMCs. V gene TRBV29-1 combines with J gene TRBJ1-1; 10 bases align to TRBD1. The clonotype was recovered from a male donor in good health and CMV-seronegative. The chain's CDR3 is CSVAQGQGYTEAFF. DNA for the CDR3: TGCAGCGTTGCCCAGGGACAGGGGTACACTGAAGCTTTCTTT.